A selection of T cell receptor beta chains follows, all from one sample in a study of blood T cell repertoires in COVID-19. The repertoire was sequenced with immunoSEQ multiplex PCR; TCRdb's copy has only in-frame clones and lacks some. Among over 250,000 clones, 80% to 90% were seen once, and the ten largest hold 8% to 10%. Sequenced input: peripheral blood. The receptors originated from a woman aged 50 to 60 who had recovered from COVID-19. CDR3s include the opening cysteine and the closing phenylalanine or tryptophan. D genes are given only for firm matches. Not all rows give a size; the values are once, few, many and, for expanded clones, a class.

>-|TRBV18|TRBD1|TRBJ1-1
TGTGCCAGCTCACAAACTAGGGACAGGGGGCCCACTGAAGCTTTCTTT
CASSQTRDRGPTEAFF
>-|TRBV27|TRBD1|TRBJ2-7
TGTGCCAGCAGTACCCGACAGGGGGGCTCCTACGAGCAGTACTTC
CASSTRQGGSYEQYF
>-|TRBV5-1|TRBD1|TRBJ1-2
TGCGCCAGCAGCTTGCGGACAGGGACGGGGTATGGCTACACCTTC
CASSLRTGTGYGYTF
>-|TRBV7-2|TRBD2|TRBJ2-7
TGTGCCAGCAGCTTAGACGGGACTAGCGTGTACGAGCAGTACTTC
CASSLDGTSVYEQYF
>once|TRBV7-2|-|TRBJ2-7
TGTGCCAGCAGCTTAGACAGGACCTGGCTCGAGCAGTACTTC
CASSLDRTWLEQYF
>-|TRBV6-4|-|TRBJ2-3
TGTGCCAGCAGCGACCCTAAAGAACACAAGCTAGGAGATACGCAGTATTTT
CASSDPKEHKLGDTQYF
>-|TRBV19|-|TRBJ2-6
TGTGCCAGTAGTAGGGTCGGGGAAGGATACTCTGGGGCCAACGTCCTGACTTTC
CASSRVGEGYSGANVLTF
>-|TRBV19|TRBD2|TRBJ2-5
TGTGCCAGTAGTACCCGCCGGGGGGGTCGCGAGACCCAGTACTTC
CASSTRRGGRETQYF
>-|TRBV28|TRBD2|TRBJ2-2
TGTGCCAGCAGTTTGGGTTGGGGGGGTACCGGAGAGCTGTTTTTT
CASSLGWGGTGELFF
>-|TRBV3-1/TRBV3-2|TRBD1|TRBJ1-2
TGTGCCAGCAGCCAAGGACAGGGTGGTATTGGCTATGGCTACACCTTC
CASSQGQGGIGYGYTF
>-|TRBV28|-|TRBJ2-7
TGTGCCAGCATACAGAACTACGAGCAGTACTTC
CASIQNYEQYF
>-|TRBV5-4|-|TRBJ1-1
TGTGCCAGCAGGAAAAATGAGGGCAGGACGGCTACGAACACTGAAGCTTTCTTT
CASRKNEGRTATNTEAFF
>-|TRBV5-1|-|TRBJ1-4
TGCGCCAGCAGCTTGGGTCAGGGCCGGGAAAAACTGTTTTTT
CASSLGQGREKLFF
>-|TRBV3-1/TRBV3-2|TRBD1|TRBJ2-7
TGTGCCAGCAGCCCGGGACAGGACCGGGGGCAGTACTTC
CASSPGQDRGQYF
>-|TRBV5-1|TRBD2|TRBJ2-5
TGCGCCAGCAGCGCCGGGACTAGCGGGGGAGAAGGCCAGTACTTC
CASSAGTSGGEGQYF
>-|TRBV5-6|-|TRBJ1-3
TGTGCCAGCAGCTTAGCAGGGTCCTCTGGAAACACCATATATTTT
CASSLAGSSGNTIYF
>-|TRBV18|-|TRBJ1-5
TGTGCCAGCTCACCTGGTAGTCAGGGAGGGCAGCCCCAGCATTTT
CASSPGSQGGQPQHF
>-|TRBV5-6|TRBD1|TRBJ2-7
TGTGCCAGCAGCCTGACAGGGGCGCAACCCAGGCAGTACTTC
CASSLTGAQPRQYF
>-|TRBV19|-|TRBJ1-1
TGTGCCAGTAGTATCCTCGGGGGAGCGGGCACTGAAGCTTTCTTT
CASSILGGAGTEAFF
>-|TRBV19|TRBD1|TRBJ2-5
TGTGCCAGTAGGCCGGGACAGGGGGCAGGAGAGACCCAGTACTTC
CASRPGQGAGETQYF
>few|TRBV30|-|TRBJ2-7
TGTGCTCTGTCGGCAGGGGTCTACGAGCAGTACTTC
CALSAGVYEQYF
>-|TRBV19|TRBD1|TRBJ1-2
TGTGCCAGTAGTATAGCCCGGACAGGGAACGGCTACACCTTC
CASSIARTGNGYTF
>-|TRBV11-3|-|TRBJ1-6
TGTGCCAGCAGCCCCTCGCAGGGGCCCTATTCACCCCTCCACTTT
CASSPSQGPYSPLHF
>-|TRBV6-2/TRBV6-3|TRBD2|TRBJ2-2
TGTGCCAGCAGCCCGACCAAGCGGACTAGCGGGAGAACCGGGGAGCTGTTTTTT
CASSPTKRTSGRTGELFF
>-|TRBV4-1|TRBD1|TRBJ2-3
TGCGCCAGCAGCCAAGTTGACAGGGGGCGGGATACGCAGTATTTT
CASSQVDRGRDTQYF
>once|TRBV19|-|TRBJ2-2
TGTGCCAGTAGTAGCGCGAACACCGGGGAGCTGTTTTTT
CASSSANTGELFF
>few|TRBV19|-|TRBJ1-5
TGTGCCAGTAGGTTTGAAGGGGGAACCCAGCATTTT
CASRFEGGTQHF
>-|TRBV11-2|-|TRBJ1-2
TGTGCCAGCAGCTTAGAGTCAGGGAACTATGGCTACACCTTC
CASSLESGNYGYTF
>-|TRBV7-2|TRBD1|TRBJ1-2
TGTGCCAGCAGCTCGACGGCAGGGGGCGATAGGTATGGCTACACCTTC
CASSSTAGGDRYGYTF
>-|TRBV7-2|TRBD2|TRBJ2-7
TGTGCCAGCAGCTTTCGGACTAGCGGGATCTACGAGCAGTACTTC
CASSFRTSGIYEQYF
>-|TRBV9|TRBD1|TRBJ2-1
TGTGCCAGCAGCCCCAGGGACAGGGGCGCAGGCAATGAGCAGTTCTTC
CASSPRDRGAGNEQFF
>-|TRBV7-6|TRBD2|TRBJ2-1
TGTGCCAGCAGCTTATGGACTAGCTCCTACAATGAGCAGTTCTTC
CASSLWTSSYNEQFF
>-|TRBV5-1|TRBD2|TRBJ2-1
TGCGCCAGCAGCGACAACCCCCAGGGACTACTCTCCTACAATGAGCAGTTCTTC
CASSDNPQGLLSYNEQFF
>-|TRBV7-2|-|TRBJ1-5
TGTGCCAGCAGCTTAAGTAGAGGTCAGCCCCAGCATTTT
CASSLSRGQPQHF
>-|TRBV6-5|TRBD1|TRBJ1-2
TGTGCCAGCAGTTACTCCGGGACAGGGGGTCAGGGCTACACCTTC
CASSYSGTGGQGYTF
>-|TRBV6-5|-|TRBJ1-1
TGTGCCAGCAGTTACCGGACAGCAGTCAACACTGAAGCTTTCTTT
CASSYRTAVNTEAFF
>-|TRBV5-1|-|TRBJ1-3
TGCGCCAGCAGCCCAGACAGCAATGGAAACACCATATATTTT
CASSPDSNGNTIYF
>few|TRBV6-5|-|TRBJ1-6
TGTGCCAGCAGTTACCGGGATTCACCCCTCCACTTT
CASSYRDSPLHF
>-|TRBV6-5|-|TRBJ1-1
TGTGCCAGCAGTTCGGGATTTAAAAACACTGAAGCTTTCTTT
CASSSGFKNTEAFF
>-|TRBV27|-|TRBJ1-5
TGTGCCAGCAGTTTGTACCTGGACAGTAGCAATCAGCCCCAGCATTTT
CASSLYLDSSNQPQHF
>-|TRBV27|-|TRBJ2-3
TGTGCCAGCAGTTATTCCCAGGGGCGCAGGGGAGTATCAGATACGCAGTATTTT
CASSYSQGRRGVSDTQYF
>-|TRBV6-5|TRBD1|TRBJ2-3
TGTGCCAGTATAGGGTGGGGACAGGGGTCGGATACGCAGTATTTT
CASIGWGQGSDTQYF
>few|TRBV7-2|TRBD1|TRBJ2-7
TGTGCCAGCAGCTATACAGGGGGCTACGAGCAGTACTTC
CASSYTGGYEQYF
>-|TRBV6-6|TRBD2|TRBJ2-1
TGTGCCAGCAGTGGATTAGCGGGGCTTGAGCAGTTCTTC
CASSGLAGLEQFF
>-|TRBV25-1|TRBD2|TRBJ2-3
TGTGCCAGCAGTGTTGGGACTAGCGGGAGTAAGACAGATACGCAGTATTTT
CASSVGTSGSKTDTQYF
>-|TRBV7-2|-|TRBJ2-6
TGTGCCAGCAGCCCCCCGGTCTCTGGGGCCAACGTCCTGACTTTC
CASSPPVSGANVLTF
>-|TRBV9|-|TRBJ1-2
TGTGCCAGCAGCCCCGGACAGTCCTATGGCTACACCTTC
CASSPGQSYGYTF
>-|TRBV4-2|-|TRBJ2-3
TGTGCCAGCAGCCAAGATCTACCACCGATTACGCAGTATTTT
CASSQDLPPITQYF
>once|TRBV5-1|TRBD1|TRBJ1-4
TGCGCCAGCAGCACAGGGGTAGAAGAAAAACTGTTTTTT
CASSTGVEEKLFF
>-|TRBV27|TRBD2|TRBJ2-5
TGTGCCAGCACCGGACTAGCGGGGGGGCCTTTGGAGACCCAGTACTTC
CASTGLAGGPLETQYF
>-|TRBV7-2|TRBD1|TRBJ2-5
TGTGCCAGCAGCCGCCTTAGGGACAGCTTTCAAGAGACCCAGTACTTC
CASSRLRDSFQETQYF
>-|TRBV6-2/TRBV6-3|TRBD2|TRBJ2-7
TGTGCCAGCAGTTTTATAGCGGGACTCTCCTACGAGCAGTACTTC
CASSFIAGLSYEQYF